This T cell receptor (beta chain) was identified during a study of control samples from healthy donors and cancer patients. Deletions cut 7 bases from V and 6 bases from J, with 10 bases between. The CDR3 totals 12 residues. Germline CDR1 is MGHDK and CDR2 is SYGVNS. The repertoire was sequenced with immunoSEQ multiplex PCR; TCRdb's copy has only in-frame clones and lacks some. The sample yields about 55,000 clones, approximately 88% seen once. The rearrangement links TRBV25-1 to TRBJ2-4; D is perhaps TRBD1 (6 bases). The specimen was blood. The sequence derives from a man aged 45-65 years in good health. CDR3 amino acids: CASKGGSNIQYF. CDR3 sequence (DNA): TGTGCCAGCAAAGGGGGTTCAAACATTCAGTACTTC.